Listed here is a single TCR beta chain. In the original analysis: Reference gene primer amplification gave estimated nucleated cell counts. Clones were sequenced by immunoSEQ multiplex PCR, and TCRdb holds only the in-frame ones, with some missing. V, J and clone size were drawn from that table, and D and trimming were deduced from the DNA. Of approximately 390,000 clones in the sample, about 90% were seen once. This sample is part of a study of blood T cell repertoires in COVID-19. The overall study: PBMCs, B-cell-depleted T cells, or T cells provided the cDNA or gDNA that made up the material.

The germline V gene encodes CDR1 SGHTA and CDR2 FQGTGA. The CDR3 length is 13 residues. V was clipped by 6 bases and J by 4 bases, with 9 bases between them. The specimen sequenced was peripheral blood. The chain joins TRBV7-3 to TRBJ2-2; TRBD1 is a possible D gene (5 bases). The receptor was derived from a man between 18 and 35 years old with active or convalescent COVID-19. The CDR3 DNA reads TGTGCCAGCAGGACAAGGGGCACCGGGGAGCTGTTTTTT. Translation gives CASRTRGTGELFF.